These 20 T cell receptor beta chains came from one sample sequenced in a study of OX40 agonist ivuxolimab in advanced cancers. Method: immunoSEQ multiplex PCR; TCRdb's copy keeps in-frame clones and lacks some. Here the sample spans around 90,000 clones, around 86% being singletons. The sample in question was CD4+ or CD8+ T cells sorted from blood, obtained in a trial of the OX40 agonist ivuxolimab. The source is an adult with an advanced solid tumor such as melanoma, head and neck, liver or kidney cancer.

This chain links TRBV5-1 with TRBJ1-4; a possible D gene is TRBD1 (5 bases). Trimming removed 1 base at V and 7 bases at J, with 11 bases between. This CDR3 contains 14 residues. Germline CDR1 and CDR2: SGHRS and YFSETQ. CDR3 protein: CASSLSAGVEKLFF. CDR3 DNA sequence: TGCGCCAGCAGCTTGTCAGCGGGGGTTGAAAAACTGTTTTTT.

The V gene is TRBV27, the J gene TRBJ2-1; TRBD2 matches at 8 bases. Per germline, CDR1 MNHEY and CDR2 SMNVEV (reference sequence). This CDR3 has 13 residues. Trimming took 6 bases from V and 6 from J; bases not matched to a gene: 4. The CDR3 region has the DNA TGTGCCAGCAGGAGGACTAGCTCCAATGAGCAGTTCTTC. Residues: CASRRTSSNEQFF.

The chain is built from TRBV5-4 and TRBJ2-7; 7 bases are a match to TRBD2. The CDR3 is made up of 14 amino acids. Germline-derived CDR1 and CDR2 are SGHNT and YYREEE (reference sequence). The V and J ends lost 4 bases and 3 bases, in that order; junction bases with no gene match: 7. The CDR3 region has the DNA TGTGCCAGCAGCGCTTGGGGGGGGAACTACGAGCAGTACTTC. Protein product: CASSAWGGNYEQYF.

The chain combines TRBV5-4 with TRBJ2-7; TRBD1 agrees at 7 bases. V gave up 4 bases and J gave up 5 bases; unmatched junction bases: 6. This CDR3 is 13 amino acids long. From germline, CDR1 is SGHNT and CDR2 YYREEE (reference sequence). Here the CDR3 reads CASSRVDRDEQYF. The DNA of the CDR3 is TGTGCCAGCAGCCGAGTTGACAGGGACGAGCAGTACTTC. Looking up the rest from reference TRBV5-4 and TRBJ2-7 gives the full variable domain: ETGVTQSPTHLIKTRGQQVTLRCSSQSGHNTVSWYQQALGQGPQFIFQYYREEENGRGNFPPRFSGLQFPNYSSELNVNALELDDSALYLCASSRVDRDEQYFGPGTRLTVT.

The genes are TRBV11-2 and TRBJ1-1, with D maybe TRBD1 (5 bases). Trimming cost V 5 bases and J 1 base, with 14 bases left between them. Germline CDR1 is SGHAT and CDR2 is FQNNGV. There are 15 residues in the CDR3. The CDR3 region is CASSQRQITNTEAFF. CDR3 nucleotides: TGTGCCAGCAGCCAGCGACAGATTACGAACACTGAAGCTTTCTTT.

This chain joins TRBV11-2 and TRBJ2-1, with 10 bases matching TRBD2. Germline-derived CDR1 and CDR2 are SGHAT and FQNNGV. The V segment lost 5 bases and the J segment 0 bases; nucleotides outside the gene matches: 4. CDR3 size: 16 residues. CDR3 amino acids: CASSPSSGSSYNEQFF. In DNA form, the CDR3 reads TGTGCCAGCAGCCCATCTAGCGGGAGCTCCTACAATGAGCAGTTCTTC.

V is TRBV27 and J is TRBJ1-2; weak D call: TRBD1 (6 bases). V lost 3 bases, J lost 4 bases, and 15 bases lay in between. Germline loops: CDR1 MNHEY, CDR2 SMNVEV (reference sequence). CDR3 length: 15 amino acids. The CDR3 loop is CASSLGGPGGYGYTF. In DNA, the CDR3 is TGTGCCAGCAGTTTGGGGGGCCCGGGGGGCTATGGCTACACCTTC.

V is TRBV19 and J is TRBJ1-1; the D gene is possibly TRBD1 (5 bases). This CDR3 has 14 amino acids. Trimming pared 5 bases from V and 0 bases from J, leaving 10 bases between. Germline assignment: CDR1 LNHDA and CDR2 SQIVND (reference sequence). The CDR3 DNA follows: TGTGCCAGTAGTGAGCAGGGTATGAACACTGAAGCTTTCTTT. Amino acids: CASSEQGMNTEAFF.

In its sample, this clone was seen a few times. The rearrangement links TRBV14 to TRBJ2-2, with D hard to call. Trimming left V 1 base short and J 4 bases short, with 16 bases between. The germline gives CDR1 SGHDN, CDR2 FVKESK. CDR3 size: 17 residues. CDR3 residues: CASSQGLEYWGTGELFF. The CDR3 DNA reads as TGTGCCAGCAGCCAAGGTCTCGAGTATTGGGGCACCGGGGAGCTGTTTTTT. Variable domain in full (rest from reference TRBV14 and TRBJ2-2): EAGVTQFPSHSVIEKGQTVTLRCDPISGHDNLYWYRRVMGKEIKFLLHFVKESKQDESGMPNNRFLAERTGGTYSTLKVQPAELEDSGVYFCASSQGLEYWGTGELFFGEGSRLTVL.

The V call is TRBV30, the J call TRBJ1-3; D is undetermined. Germline V gene lookup returns CDR1 GTSNPN and CDR2 SVGIG (reference sequence). Trimming took 4 bases from V and 2 from J, leaving 9 bases between them. The CDR3 covers 13 residues. This CDR3 reads CAWTAGPGNTIYF. As DNA, the CDR3 is TGTGCCTGGACAGCAGGTCCTGGAAACACCATATATTTT.

The rearrangement links TRBV18 to TRBJ2-7; 7 nucleotides match TRBD1. V lost 3 bases and J lost 4; bases outside the gene matches: 3. CDR1 and CDR2 from the germline V gene are KGHSH and LQKENI. The CDR3 length is 13 residues. The CDR3 region has the DNA TGTGCCAGCTCACCGAACAGGGGATACGAGCAGTACTTC. Translation gives CASSPNRGYEQYF.

V and J are TRBV7-2 and TRBJ1-5; 9 bases map to TRBD1. Germline V gene lookup returns CDR1 SGHTA and CDR2 FQGNSA. After removal of 5 bases from V and 4 bases from J, the junction contained 3 bases not matched to a gene. The CDR3 totals 14 residues. The CDR3 DNA is TGTGCCAGCAGCCAAGGGACAGGGAATCAGCCCCAGCATTTT. Protein sequence: CASSQGTGNQPQHF.

The V call is TRBV5-4, the J call TRBJ2-7; TRBD2 is a possible D gene (6 bases). Trimming took 1 base from V and 5 from J, leaving 13 bases between them. The CDR3 has 14 residues. In germline, CDR1 is SGHNT, CDR2 YYREEE (reference sequence). The CDR3 region is CASSLWGVAHEQYF. DNA for the CDR3: TGTGCCAGCAGCTTGTGGGGGGTTGCCCACGAGCAGTACTTC.

The chain carries TRBV21-1 and TRBJ2-3; the listed D gene, TRBD2, was not tested against the DNA. TRBV21-1 is described as a pseudogene. The CDR3 extends over 17 amino acids. The CDR3 DNA sequence: TGTGCCAGCAGCAATACCACTAGCGGGGGGAGGACAGATACGCAGTATTTT. Translating gives CASSNTTSGGRTDTQYF.

This clone was seen once. This chain links TRBV7-6 with TRBJ2-7; possibly TRBD1 for D (6 bases). The germline V and J ends were trimmed by 4 bases and 4 bases, with 11 bases remaining between them. The length of the CDR3 is 13 residues. From germline, CDR1 is SGHVS and CDR2 FNYEAQ. Here the CDR3 reads CASSSNREYEQYF. In DNA form, the CDR3 reads TGTGCCAGCAGCTCCAACAGGGAGTACGAGCAGTACTTC.

The table lists this clone with a count of one. CDR3 protein: CASSLRGPVGWGTYEQYF. CDR3 in DNA: TGTGCCAGCAGTTTAAGAGGTCCCGTCGGGTGGGGAACCTACGAGCAGTACTTC. V gene TRBV27 combines with J gene TRBJ2-7; no clear D. V was pared by 2 bases and J by 2 bases, with 22 bases between. This CDR3 has 18 residues. Germline V gives CDR1 MNHEY, CDR2 SMNVEV (reference sequence).

This clone occurred a few times. V gene TRBV15 combines with J gene TRBJ1-6; D not certain. V was cut by 4 bases and J by 10 bases, with 14 bases left in between. Germline assignment: CDR1 LNHNV and CDR2 YYDKDF (reference sequence). CDR3 length equals 14 residues. The CDR3 DNA is TGTGCCACCAGCAACTACGGAAGTAGATCACCCCTCCACTTT. Translating it yields CATSNYGSRSPLHF.

CDR3 in amino acids: CASSLAVRTGELFF. The CDR3 DNA follows: TGTGCCAGCAGCTTAGCCGTCCGCACCGGGGAGCTGTTTTTT. The V call is TRBV11-2, the J call TRBJ2-2; unclear D gene. Germline V gene sequence: CDR1 SGHAT, CDR2 FQNNGV. The CDR3 is 14 amino acids. V was trimmed by 1 base and J by 4 bases, leaving 7 bases between them.

The chain links TRBV5-4 to TRBJ1-1; 7 nucleotides agree with TRBD1. The CDR3 contains 14 residues. Trimming at V came to 2 bases and at J to 6 bases, leaving 7 bases not matched to a gene. The germline V gene has CDR1 SGHNT and CDR2 YYREEE (reference sequence). CDR3 residues: CASSFRTRGAEAFF. The CDR3 DNA reads TGTGCCAGCAGCTTCCGGACCAGGGGGGCTGAAGCTTTCTTT.

The gene calls are TRBV6-1 and TRBJ2-1, with 7 bases that match TRBD1. This CDR3 is built from 14 residues. Germline V CDR1 and CDR2: MNHNS, SASEGT. V shed 7 bases and J 9 bases; nucleotides not matched to a gene: 12. In nucleotides, the CDR3 is TGTGCCAGCAACTCCGGGACAGTGCAAGGTGAGCAGTTCTTC. This translates into CASNSGTVQGEQFF.